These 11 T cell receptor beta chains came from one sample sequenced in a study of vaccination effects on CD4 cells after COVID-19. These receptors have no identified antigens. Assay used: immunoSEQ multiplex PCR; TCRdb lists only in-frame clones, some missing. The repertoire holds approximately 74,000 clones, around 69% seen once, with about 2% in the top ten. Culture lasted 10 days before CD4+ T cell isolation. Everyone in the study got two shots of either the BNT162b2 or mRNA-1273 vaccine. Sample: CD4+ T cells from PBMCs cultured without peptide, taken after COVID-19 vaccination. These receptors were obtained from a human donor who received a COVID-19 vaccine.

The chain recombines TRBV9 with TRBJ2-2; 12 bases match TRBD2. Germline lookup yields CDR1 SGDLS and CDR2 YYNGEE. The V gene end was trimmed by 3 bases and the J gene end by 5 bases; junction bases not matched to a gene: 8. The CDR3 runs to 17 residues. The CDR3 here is CASSEHTSGGLTGELFF. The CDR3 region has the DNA TGTGCCAGCAGCGAACATACTAGCGGGGGGTTAACCGGGGAGCTGTTTTTT.

CDR3 in amino acids: CASSPMAVNQPQHF. The CDR3 DNA reads TGTGCCAGCTCACCAATGGCAGTCAATCAGCCCCAGCATTTT. This chain connects TRBV18 to TRBJ1-5; D unclear. The CDR3 contains 14 residues. With 2 bases removed from V and 3 bases from J, the gap between germline ends came to 8 bases. Germline loops: CDR1 KGHSH, CDR2 LQKENI.

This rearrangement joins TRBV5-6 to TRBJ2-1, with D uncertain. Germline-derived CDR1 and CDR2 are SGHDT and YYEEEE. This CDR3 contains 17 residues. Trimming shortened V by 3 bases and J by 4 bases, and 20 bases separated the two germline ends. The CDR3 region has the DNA TGTGCCAGCAGCTCAAGACGGATGACTGGTCCTTACAATGAGCAGTTCTTC. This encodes CASSSRRMTGPYNEQFF.

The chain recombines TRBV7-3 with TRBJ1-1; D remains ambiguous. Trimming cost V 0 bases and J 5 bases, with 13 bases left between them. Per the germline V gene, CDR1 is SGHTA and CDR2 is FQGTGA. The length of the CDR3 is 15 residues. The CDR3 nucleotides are TGTGCCAGCAGCTTAACGGGAGGGTCCCAGACTGAAGCTTTCTTT. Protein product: CASSLTGGSQTEAFF.

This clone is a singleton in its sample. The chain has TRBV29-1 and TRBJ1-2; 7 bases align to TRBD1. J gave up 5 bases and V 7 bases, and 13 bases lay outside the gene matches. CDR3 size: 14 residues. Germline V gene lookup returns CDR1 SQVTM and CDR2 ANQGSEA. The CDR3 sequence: CSALLTGRVYGYTF. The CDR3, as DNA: TGCAGCGCCCTACTGACAGGGCGGGTTTATGGCTACACCTTC.

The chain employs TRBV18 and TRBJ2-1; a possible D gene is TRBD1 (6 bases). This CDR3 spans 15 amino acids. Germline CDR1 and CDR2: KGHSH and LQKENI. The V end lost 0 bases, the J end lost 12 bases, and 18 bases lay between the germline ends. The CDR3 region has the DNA TGTGCCAGCTCACCACCCTCCAGGGGAATTGGTGGGCAGTTCTTC. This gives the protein CASSPPSRGIGGQFF.

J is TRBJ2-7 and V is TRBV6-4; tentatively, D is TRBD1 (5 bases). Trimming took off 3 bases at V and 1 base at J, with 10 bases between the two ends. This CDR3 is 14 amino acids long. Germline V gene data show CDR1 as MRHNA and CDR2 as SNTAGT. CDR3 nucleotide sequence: TGTGCCAGCAGTGAAGGGGATAGATCCTACGAGCAGTACGTC. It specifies CASSEGDRSYEQYV.

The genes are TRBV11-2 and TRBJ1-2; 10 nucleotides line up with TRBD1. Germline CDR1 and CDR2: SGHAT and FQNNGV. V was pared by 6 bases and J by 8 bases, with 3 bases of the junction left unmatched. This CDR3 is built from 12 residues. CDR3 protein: CASSRQGAGYTF. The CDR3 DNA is TGTGCCAGCAGTAGACAGGGGGCGGGCTACACCTTC.

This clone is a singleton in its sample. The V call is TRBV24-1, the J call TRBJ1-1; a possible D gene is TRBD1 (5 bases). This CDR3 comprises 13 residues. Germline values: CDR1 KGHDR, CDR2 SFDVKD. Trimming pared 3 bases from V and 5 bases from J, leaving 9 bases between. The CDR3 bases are TGTGCCACCAGTGATGTATGGGGGACTGAAGCTTTCTTT. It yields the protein CATSDVWGTEAFF.

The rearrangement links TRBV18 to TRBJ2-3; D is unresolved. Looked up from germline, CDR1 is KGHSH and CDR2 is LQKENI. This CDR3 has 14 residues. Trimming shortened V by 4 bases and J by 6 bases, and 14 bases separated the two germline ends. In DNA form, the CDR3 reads TGTGCCAGCTCACTGACACCTCCGAGGGATACGCAGTATTTT. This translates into CASSLTPPRDTQYF. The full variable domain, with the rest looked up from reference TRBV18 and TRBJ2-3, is NAGVMQNPRHLVRRRGQEARLRCSPMKGHSHVYWYRQLPEEGLKFMVYLQKENIIDESGMPKERFSAEFPKEGPSILRIQQVVRGDSAAYFCASSLTPPRDTQYFGPGTRLTVL.

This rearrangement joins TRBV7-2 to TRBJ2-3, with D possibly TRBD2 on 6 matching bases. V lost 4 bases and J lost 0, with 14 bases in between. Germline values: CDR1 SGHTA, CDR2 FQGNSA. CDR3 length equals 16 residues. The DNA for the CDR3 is TGTGCCAGCAGCTCCGGGGGAACGGTTAGCACAGATACGCAGTATTTT. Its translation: CASSSGGTVSTDTQYF.